This TCR beta chain was found in a study of T cells in Graves' hyperthyroidism and ophthalmopathy. Whole-study findings and limits: Most expanded thyroid clonotypes above 0.001 also appeared in blood.

This clonotype showed up just a few times. Its antigen is not identified. Ophthalmopathy patients had moderate-to-severe active disease, CAS ≥3, NOSPECS ≥4, and disease duration under 3 months. Diagnoses were made from clinical symptoms, serum measures (thyroxine and TRAb), thyroid ultrasound and orbital computed tomography. Germline-derived CDR1 and CDR2 are DFQATT and SNEGSKA (reference sequence). CDR3 length: 14 residues. The J segment lost 0 bases and the V segment lost 5 bases, leaving 6 bases of the junction unmatched. Amplification targeted TCR beta CDR3 regions from RNA transcripts. First-round RT-PCR targeting the TCR CDR3 was performed with the HTBI primer set. Via MiXCR, TCRdb re-called the multiplex PCR reads, giving one row per CDR3 protein. The sample records 300,000 to 500,000 distinct CDR3 sequences, more than 13% being singletons.

The TCR comes from a man aged 45-65 years with Graves' ophthalmopathy. The rearrangement links TRBV20-1 to TRBJ2-7, with TRBD1 matching over 8 bases. The sequencing input was blood. In DNA, the CDR3 is TGCAGTGCTCGCCAGGGGGCGATCTCCTACGAGCAGTACTTC. Residues: CSARQGAISYEQYF.